This T cell receptor beta chain derives from a study of T-cell memory formation after mild COVID-19. Across the whole study: Largely donor-specific sequence clusters came from a couple of donors. Findings of the study overall: Among CD4+ contracting clones, most were CM and EM, and CD8+ ones EMRA.

A 5'RACE reaction primed in the constant segment made cDNA libraries of TCR alpha and TCR beta, and these carried sample barcodes and UMIs. TCRdb reanalysed the 5' RACE reads using MiXCR and keeps one entry per CDR3 protein. This table has approximately 150,000 distinct CDR3 sequences, roughly 15% appearing once. This clonotype was counted a few times. Its antigen is not identified. The source is an adult woman who had mild COVID-19 (a few samples of this study predate the infection). Cell type and time point are not known. The sample comprised PBMCs or a T cell subset sorted from them (not recorded which).

CDR3 amino acids: CASSSTSGDLTDTQYF. The CDR3 DNA follows: TGTGCCAGCAGCTCGACTAGCGGGGACCTCACAGATACGCAGTATTTT. The rearrangement uses TRBV7-9 and TRBJ2-3; the match to TRBD2 covers 11 bases. V was clipped by 4 bases and J by 2 bases; unmatched bases: 5. CDR1 and CDR2 from the germline V gene are SEHNR and FQNEAQ (reference sequence). CDR3 length: 16 residues. Combining the CDR3 with reference TRBV7-9 and TRBJ2-3 gives the whole variable domain DTGVSQNPRHKITKRGQNVTFRCDPISEHNRLYWYRQTLGQGPEFLTYFQNEAQLEKSRLLSDRFSAERPKGSFSTLEIQRTEQGDSAMYLCASSSTSGDLTDTQYFGPGTRLTVL.